This T cell receptor beta chain was sequenced during a study of Ad26.COV2.S vaccination and SARS-CoV-2 variants. Turning to the study itself: The vaccine Ad26.COV2.S was put into the muscle once, or twice with 56 days between. Study-wide results and limits: With respect to non-spike TCR breadth, vaccine and placebo recipients were similar.

Treatment meaning: 19 received Ad26.COV2.S at low or high dose, single or two shots; about 5 received placebo; per-sample allocation not given. After the first vaccine or placebo injection, samples were drawn on day 63. This Boston cohort included adults aged 18-55 years. The method was immunoSEQ multiplex PCR; TCRdb's version includes in-frame clones alone and lacks a portion of them. The table lists approximately 280,000 clones, 87% of them singletons. About this clone itself: Its target is not known.

Sequenced here: peripheral blood, sampled in a trial of Ad26.COV2.S vaccine versus placebo. This sequence originates from a person between 18 and 65 years old who received the Ad26.COV2.S COVID-19 vaccine or a placebo.

Here the CDR3 reads CASSQVSRDRRTEAFF. Written as DNA, the CDR3 is TGTGCCAGCAGCCAAGTATCCAGGGATAGGAGGACTGAAGCTTTCTTT. This chain links TRBV14 with TRBJ1-1; TRBD1 might be the D (5 bases). There are 16 residues in the CDR3. Per the germline V gene, CDR1 is SGHDN and CDR2 is FVKESK. Trimming took off 1 base at V and 5 bases at J, with 17 bases between the two ends.